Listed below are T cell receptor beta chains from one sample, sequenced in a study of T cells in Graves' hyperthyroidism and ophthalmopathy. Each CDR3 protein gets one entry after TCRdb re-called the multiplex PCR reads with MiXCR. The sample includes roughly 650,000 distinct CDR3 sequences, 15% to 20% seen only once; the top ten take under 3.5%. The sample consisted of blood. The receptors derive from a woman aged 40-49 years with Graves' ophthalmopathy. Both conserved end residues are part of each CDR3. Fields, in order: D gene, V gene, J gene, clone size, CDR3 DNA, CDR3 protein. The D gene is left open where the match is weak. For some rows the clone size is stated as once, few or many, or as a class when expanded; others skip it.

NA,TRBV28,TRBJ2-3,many,TGTGCCAGCAGTTCCCCGGCGCTTTGGGATACGCAGTATTTT,CASSSPALWDTQYF
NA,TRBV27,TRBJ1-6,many,TGTGCCAGCAGCCGGTCGTATAATTCACCCCTCCACTTT,CASSRSYNSPLHF
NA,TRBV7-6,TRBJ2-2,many,TGTGCCAGCAGCTTACGGGGGGCGGACACCGGGGAGCTGTTTTTT,CASSLRGADTGELFF
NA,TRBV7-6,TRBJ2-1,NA,TGTGCCAGCAGCTCCGTGAAGGCTCACAATGAGCAGTTCTTC,CASSSVKAHNEQFF
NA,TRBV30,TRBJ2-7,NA,TGTGCCTGGAGTCCGGGGGCTGACGAGCAGTACTTC,CAWSPGADEQYF
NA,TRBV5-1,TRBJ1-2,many,TGCGCCAGCAGCTTAACAGGAGACTATGGCTACACCTTC,CASSLTGDYGYTF
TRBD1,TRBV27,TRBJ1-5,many,TGTGCCAGCAGCCCCCGCCCCCCGGGACAGAGCAATCAGCCCCAGCATTTT,CASSPRPPGQSNQPQHF
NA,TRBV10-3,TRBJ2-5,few,TGTGCCATCAGTGACGGAGGTAATCAAGAGACCCAGTACTTC,CAISDGGNQETQYF
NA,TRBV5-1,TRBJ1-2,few,TGCGCCAGCAGCTTGGAGGGTCCCCTTTATGGCTACACCTTC,CASSLEGPLYGYTF
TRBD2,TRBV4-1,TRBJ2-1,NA,TGCGCCAGCAGCCAGGTTCTAGCGGGAGTTTCCTACAATGAGCAGTTCTTC,CASSQVLAGVSYNEQFF
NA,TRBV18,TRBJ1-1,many,TGTGCCAGCTCACCCCCCTTAGCAGGGGCCACTGAAGCTTTCTTT,CASSPPLAGATEAFF
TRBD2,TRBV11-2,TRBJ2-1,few,TGTGCCAGCAGCTCTTCGACTAGCGGGAGGTCTCCATCTGAGCAGTTCTTC,CASSSSTSGRSPSEQFF
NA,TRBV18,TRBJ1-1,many,TGTGCCAGCTCCCGCGAGGGGGGGGCGCGGACTGAAGCTTTCTTT,CASSREGGARTEAFF
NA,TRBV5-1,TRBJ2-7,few,TGCGCCAGCAGCTTGGCCGGGGTAGCGAGGGTCGGGACGGGCGAGCAGTACTTC,CASSLAGVARVGTGEQYF
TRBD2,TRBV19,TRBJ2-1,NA,TGTGCCAGTAGTCCGGGGACTAGCGGGAGAGATTCTGAGCAGTTCTTC,CASSPGTSGRDSEQFF
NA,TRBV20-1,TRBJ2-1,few,TGCAGTGCCCTACCCGGCCCCCGGGACGCGGAGCAGTTCTTC,CSALPGPRDAEQFF
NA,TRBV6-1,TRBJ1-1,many,TGTGCCAGCAGTCTATCGGGAGGATGGACTGAAGCTTTCTTT,CASSLSGGWTEAFF
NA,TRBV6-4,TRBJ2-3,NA,TGTGCCAGCAGTGCGGCGGGGTCCGCAGATACGCAGTATTTT,CASSAAGSADTQYF
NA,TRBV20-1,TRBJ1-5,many,TGCAGTGTTTGGGCGGGAGGGTTTCAGCCCCAGCATTTT,CSVWAGGFQPQHF
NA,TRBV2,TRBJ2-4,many,TGTGCCAGCAGTGTGGGGTCGCCGATAGCCAAAAACATTCAGTACTTC,CASSVGSPIAKNIQYF
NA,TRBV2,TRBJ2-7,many,TGTGCCAGCAGAGATTTCCTCAGGGCCGAGCAGTACTTC,CASRDFLRAEQYF
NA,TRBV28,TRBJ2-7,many,TGTGCCAGCAGTCCTCCCTGGGGGCCTCGCTCCTACGAGCAGTACTTC,CASSPPWGPRSYEQYF
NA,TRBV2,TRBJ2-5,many,TGTGCCAGCAGAAAAGCCCGGGGCGCGAAGACCCAGTACTTC,CASRKARGAKTQYF
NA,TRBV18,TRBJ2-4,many,TGTGCCAGCTCACCACCTCTGGCTAGTAAAAACATTCAGTACTTC,CASSPPLASKNIQYF
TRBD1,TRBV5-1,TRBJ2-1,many,TGCGCCAGCAGCTTAGCACAGGGGGCAGATGAGCAGTTCTTC,CASSLAQGADEQFF
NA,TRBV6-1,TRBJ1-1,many,TGTGCCAGCAGTGAAACGGGGTTATCTATGCGGAAGAATGAAGCTTTCTTT,CASSETGLSMRKNEAFF
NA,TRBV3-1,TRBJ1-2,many,TGTGCCAGCAGCCAGTACGGGGGTGGCTACACCTTC,CASSQYGGGYTF
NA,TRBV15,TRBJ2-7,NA,TGTGCCACCTCACCAGGAGGGGGTATCTACGAGCAGTACTTC,CATSPGGGIYEQYF
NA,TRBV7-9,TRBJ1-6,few,TGTGCCAGCAGCTTGGGCGGGATGAATTCACCCCTCCACTTT,CASSLGGMNSPLHF
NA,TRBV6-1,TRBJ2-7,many,TGTGCCAGCTGGCAGGGCGGAGACGAGCAGTACTTC,CASWQGGDEQYF
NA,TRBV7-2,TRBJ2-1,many,TGTGCCAGCAGCCTTTTTACCTTCGAGCAGTTCTTC,CASSLFTFEQFF
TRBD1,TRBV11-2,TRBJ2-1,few,TGTGCCAGCAGCTACGGGACAGGGGGCGCGGATGAGCAGTTCTTC,CASSYGTGGADEQFF
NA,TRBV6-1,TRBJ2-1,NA,TGTGCCAGCAGTGAAGGACAGCACAATGAGCAGCTCTTC,CASSEGQHNEQLF
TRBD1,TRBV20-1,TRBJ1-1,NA,TGCAGTGCTACCCAACAGGGGGCAGGGAACACTGAAGCTTTCTTT,CSATQQGAGNTEAFF
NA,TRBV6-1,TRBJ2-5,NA,TGTGCCAACGGCGGCTGGAAAGAGACCCAGTACTTC,CANGGWKETQYF
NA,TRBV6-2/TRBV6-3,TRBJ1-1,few,TGTGCCAGCAGTAGGACACCTTACACTGAAGCTTTCTTT,CASSRTPYTEAFF
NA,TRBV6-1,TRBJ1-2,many,TGTGCCAGCAGGCAGACAGTCGGGTATGGCTACACCTTC,CASRQTVGYGYTF
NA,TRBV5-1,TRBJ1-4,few,TGCGCCAGCAGCTTTTCTATCACGACATCTAATGAAAAACTGTTTTTT,CASSFSITTSNEKLFF
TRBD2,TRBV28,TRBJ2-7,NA,TGTGCCAGCGCCCCTTACGGGAGGATCTACGAGCAGTACTTC,CASAPYGRIYEQYF
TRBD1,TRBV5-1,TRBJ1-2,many,TGCGCCAGCAGCTTGGCCCCACAGGGGATGGGCTATGGCTACACCTTC,CASSLAPQGMGYGYTF
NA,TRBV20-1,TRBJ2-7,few,TGCAGTGCTAGACCCGGGACAAATTACGAGCAGTACTTC,CSARPGTNYEQYF
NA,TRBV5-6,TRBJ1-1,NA,TGTGCCAGCAGCTTGTGGGGTCCGCAGGGAGCTTTCTTT,CASSLWGPQGAFF
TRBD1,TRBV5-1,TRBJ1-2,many,TGCGCCAGCAGCAGAGAGACAGGGGTTGGCTACACCTTC,CASSRETGVGYTF
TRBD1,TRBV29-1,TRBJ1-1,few,TGCAGCGTTGTTGGGACAGGGGTTGCGACTGAAGCTTTCTTT,CSVVGTGVATEAFF
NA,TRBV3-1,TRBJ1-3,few,TGTGCCAGCAGCCAAGATGGGACCCCGGGGCGAAACACCATATATTTT,CASSQDGTPGRNTIYF
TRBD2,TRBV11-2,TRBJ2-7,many,TGTGCCAGCAGCCGGGAGGGATCGGAGCAGTACTTC,CASSREGSEQYF
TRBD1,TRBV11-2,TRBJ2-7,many,TGTGCCAGCAGCCGGGACAGGGACGAGCAGTACTTC,CASSRDRDEQYF
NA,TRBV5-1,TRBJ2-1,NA,TGCGCCAGCAGCCCGGGGGGCCTGCGCTCCTACAATGAGCAGTTCTTC,CASSPGGLRSYNEQFF
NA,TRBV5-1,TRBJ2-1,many,TGCGCCAGCAGCCCGGGGGGACAGAGTCACAATGAGCAGTTCTTC,CASSPGGQSHNEQFF
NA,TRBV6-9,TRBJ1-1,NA,TGTGCCAGCAGTTACCCCGGACAGCCGACTGAAGCTTTCTTT,CASSYPGQPTEAFF
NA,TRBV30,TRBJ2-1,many,TGTGCCTGGATGGGGTACAATGAGCAGTTCTTC,CAWMGYNEQFF
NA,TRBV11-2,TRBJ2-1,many,TGTGCCAGCAGCTTAGATGGCGGTCCTCTCTACAATGAGCAGTTCTTC,CASSLDGGPLYNEQFF
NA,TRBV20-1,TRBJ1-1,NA,TGCAGTGCTATCACAGTGTCGGGCACTGAAGCTTTCTTT,CSAITVSGTEAFF
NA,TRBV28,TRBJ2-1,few,TGTGCCAGCAGCCTGTCCGGTGGGCTTAGGTACAATGAGCAGTTCTTC,CASSLSGGLRYNEQFF
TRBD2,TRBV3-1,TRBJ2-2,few,TGTGCCAGCAGCCAAGAATCCGGACTAGCGGGAAAAACCGGGGAGCTGTTTTTT,CASSQESGLAGKTGELFF
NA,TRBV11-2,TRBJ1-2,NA,TGTGCCAGCAGCTTAGACAGCATGGGCGGCTACACCTTC,CASSLDSMGGYTF
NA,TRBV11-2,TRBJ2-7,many,TGTGCCAGCAGCTTAGATTATTCCGGGACACCCTACGAGCAGTACTTC,CASSLDYSGTPYEQYF
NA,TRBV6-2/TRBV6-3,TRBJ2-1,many,TGTGCCAGCACCCTAGCCGGGCCTAGGAGGTCTGAGCAGTTCTTC,CASTLAGPRRSEQFF